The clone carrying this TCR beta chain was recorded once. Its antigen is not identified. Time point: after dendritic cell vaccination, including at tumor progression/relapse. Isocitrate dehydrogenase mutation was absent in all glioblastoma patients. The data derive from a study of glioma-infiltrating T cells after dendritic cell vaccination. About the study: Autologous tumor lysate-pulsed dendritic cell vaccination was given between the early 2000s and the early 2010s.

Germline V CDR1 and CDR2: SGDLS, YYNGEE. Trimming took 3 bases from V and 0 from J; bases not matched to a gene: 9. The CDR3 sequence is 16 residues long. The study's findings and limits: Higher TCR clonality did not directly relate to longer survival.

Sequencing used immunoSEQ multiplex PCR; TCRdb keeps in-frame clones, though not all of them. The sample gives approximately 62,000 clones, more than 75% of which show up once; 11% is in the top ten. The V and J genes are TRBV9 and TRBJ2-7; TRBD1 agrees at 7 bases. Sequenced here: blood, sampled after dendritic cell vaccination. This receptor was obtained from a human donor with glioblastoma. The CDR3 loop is CASSAQGDKSSYEQYF. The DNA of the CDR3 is TGTGCCAGCAGCGCCCAGGGGGACAAAAGCTCCTACGAGCAGTACTTC.